This entry lists 2 T cell receptor beta chains sequenced from one sample in a study of tumor and adjacent non-tumor tissue in lung cancer. TCRbeta libraries were built with three rounds of nested PCR, modified from ARM-PCR. Via MiXCR, TCRdb re-called the multiplex PCR reads, giving one row per CDR3 protein. The sample includes under 150,000 distinct CDR3 sequences, approximately 72% seen only once; the top ten take 18%. No cell sorting was done before RNA was extracted from the tissue. The sequenced material came from lung tumor tissue. The receptors originated from a man between 60 and 75 years old with small cell lung cancer.

With respect to this clonotype: At one end the junction does not follow the germline gene, possibly because of a read error. The rearrangement links TRBV6-1 to TRBJ2-1; D may be TRBD1 or TRBD2 (5 bases each). Germline CDR1 reads MNHNS; CDR2 reads SASEGT. The CDR3 consists of 15 residues. CDR3 loop: CASSVGSELDNEQSF. CDR3 in DNA: TGTGCCAGCAGTGTAGGTAGCGAATTGGACAATGAGCAGTCCTTC.

V is TRBV15 and J is TRBJ2-3, with 7 bases identical to TRBD2. V trimming: 1 base; J trimming: 3 bases; junction bases outside the gene matches: 13. From germline, CDR1 is LNHNV and CDR2 YYDKDF (reference sequence). CDR3 size: 18 residues. CDR3 residues: CATSRVLGGRSLTDTQYF. As DNA, the CDR3 is TGTGCCACCAGCAGAGTTTTGGGCGGGAGAAGTCTGACAGATACGCAGTATTTT.